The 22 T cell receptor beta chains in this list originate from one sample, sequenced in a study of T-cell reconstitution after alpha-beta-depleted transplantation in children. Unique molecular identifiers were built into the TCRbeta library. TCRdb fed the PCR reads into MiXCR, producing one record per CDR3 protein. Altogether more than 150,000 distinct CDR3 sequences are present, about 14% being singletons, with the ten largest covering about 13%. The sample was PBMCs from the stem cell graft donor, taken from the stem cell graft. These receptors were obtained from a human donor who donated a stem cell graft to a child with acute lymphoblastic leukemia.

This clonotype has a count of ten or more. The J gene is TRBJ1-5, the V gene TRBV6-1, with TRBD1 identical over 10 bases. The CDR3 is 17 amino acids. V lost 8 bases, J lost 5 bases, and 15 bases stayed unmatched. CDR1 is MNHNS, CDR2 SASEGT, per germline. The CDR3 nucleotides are TGTGCCAGCGGATTCTCTGGGACAGGGGAGAGGTATCAGCCCCAGCATTTT. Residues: CASGFSGTGERYQPQHF.

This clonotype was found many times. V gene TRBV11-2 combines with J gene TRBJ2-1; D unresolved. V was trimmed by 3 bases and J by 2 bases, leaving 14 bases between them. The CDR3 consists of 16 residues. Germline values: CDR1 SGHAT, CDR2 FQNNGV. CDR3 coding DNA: TGTGCCAGCAGCTTTGGGATCCAAGGGCCCTACAATGAGCAGTTCTTC. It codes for CASSFGIQGPYNEQFF. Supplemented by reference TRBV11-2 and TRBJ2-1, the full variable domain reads EAGVAQSPRYKIIEKRQSVAFWCNPISGHATLYWYQQILGQGPKLLIQFQNNGVVDDSQLPKDRFSAERLKGVDSTLKIQPAKLEDSAVYLCASSFGIQGPYNEQFFGPGTRLTVL.

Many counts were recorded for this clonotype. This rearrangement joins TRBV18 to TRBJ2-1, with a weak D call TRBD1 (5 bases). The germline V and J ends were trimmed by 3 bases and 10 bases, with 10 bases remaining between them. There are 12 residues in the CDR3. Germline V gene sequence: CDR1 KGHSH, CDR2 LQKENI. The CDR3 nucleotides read TGTGCCAGCTCACCCGACAGTTACGAGCAGTTCTTC. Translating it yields CASSPDSYEQFF.

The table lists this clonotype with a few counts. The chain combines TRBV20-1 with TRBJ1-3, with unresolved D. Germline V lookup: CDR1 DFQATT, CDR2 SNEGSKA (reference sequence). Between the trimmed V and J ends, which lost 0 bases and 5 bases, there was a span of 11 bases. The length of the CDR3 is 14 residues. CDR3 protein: CSARDSAGRNTIYF. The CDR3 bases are TGCAGTGCTAGAGATTCAGCGGGTAGAAACACCATATATTTT.

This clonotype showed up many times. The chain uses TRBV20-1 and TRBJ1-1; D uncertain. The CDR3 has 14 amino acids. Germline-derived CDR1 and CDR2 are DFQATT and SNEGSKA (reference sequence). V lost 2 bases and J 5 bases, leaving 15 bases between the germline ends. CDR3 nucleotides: TGCAGTGCTAGACTACCCGGGAGTGGAACTGAAGCTTTCTTT. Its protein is CSARLPGSGTEAFF.

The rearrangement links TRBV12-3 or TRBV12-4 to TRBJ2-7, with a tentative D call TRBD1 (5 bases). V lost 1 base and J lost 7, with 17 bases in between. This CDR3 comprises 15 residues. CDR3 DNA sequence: TGTGCCAGCAGTTTAGTTGGAAACAGGCCGGCGGAGCAGTACTTC. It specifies CASSLVGNRPAEQYF.

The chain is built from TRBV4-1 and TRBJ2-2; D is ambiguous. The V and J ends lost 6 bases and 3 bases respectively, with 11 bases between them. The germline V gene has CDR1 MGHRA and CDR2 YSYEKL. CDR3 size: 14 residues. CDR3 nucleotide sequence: TGCGCCAGCAGTCGATACCAGGACACCGGGGAGCTGTTTTTT. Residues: CASSRYQDTGELFF.

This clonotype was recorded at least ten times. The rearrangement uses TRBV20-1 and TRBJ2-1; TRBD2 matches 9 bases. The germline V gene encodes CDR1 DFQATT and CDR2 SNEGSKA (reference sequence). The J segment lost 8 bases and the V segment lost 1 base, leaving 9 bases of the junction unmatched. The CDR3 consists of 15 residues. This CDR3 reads CSARGPTSGSYEQFF. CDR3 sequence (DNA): TGCAGTGCTAGAGGTCCGACTAGCGGAAGCTATGAGCAGTTCTTC.

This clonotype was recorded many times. CDR3 residues: CASSLGSGRTEAFF. The CDR3 DNA reads TGTGCCAGCAGCTTAGGTTCAGGAAGGACTGAAGCTTTCTTT. The J gene is TRBJ1-1, the V gene TRBV7-2, with no clear D. The V end was cut by 1 base, the J end by 5 bases, with 11 bases between. This CDR3 is 14 amino acids long. Germline CDR1 and CDR2: SGHTA and FQGNSA.

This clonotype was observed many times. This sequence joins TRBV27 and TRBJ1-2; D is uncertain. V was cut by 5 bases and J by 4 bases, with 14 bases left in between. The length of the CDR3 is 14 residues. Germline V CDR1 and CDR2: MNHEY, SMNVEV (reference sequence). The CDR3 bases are TGTGCCAGCAGTCTAAGTGGTTTGAGCTATGGCTACACCTTC. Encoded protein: CASSLSGLSYGYTF.

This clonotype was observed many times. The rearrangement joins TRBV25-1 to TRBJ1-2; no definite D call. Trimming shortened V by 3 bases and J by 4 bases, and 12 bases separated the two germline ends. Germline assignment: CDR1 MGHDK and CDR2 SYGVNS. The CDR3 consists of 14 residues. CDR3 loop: CASSEDSRIYGYTF. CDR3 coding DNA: TGTGCCAGCAGTGAGGACTCGAGGATCTATGGCTACACCTTC.

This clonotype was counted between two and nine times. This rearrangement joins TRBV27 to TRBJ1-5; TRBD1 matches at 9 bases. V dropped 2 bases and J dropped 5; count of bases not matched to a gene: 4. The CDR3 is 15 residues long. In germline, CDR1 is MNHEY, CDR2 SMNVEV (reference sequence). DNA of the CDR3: TGTGCCAGCAGTTTAACAGGGGGCCAGGATCAGCCCCAGCATTTT. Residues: CASSLTGGQDQPQHF.

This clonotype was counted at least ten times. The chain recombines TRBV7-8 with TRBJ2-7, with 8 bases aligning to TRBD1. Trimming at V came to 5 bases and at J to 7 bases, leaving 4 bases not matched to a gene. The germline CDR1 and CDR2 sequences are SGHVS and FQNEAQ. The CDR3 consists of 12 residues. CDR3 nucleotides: TGTGCCAGCAGCCAGGACAGGGTAGAGCAGTACTTC. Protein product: CASSQDRVEQYF.

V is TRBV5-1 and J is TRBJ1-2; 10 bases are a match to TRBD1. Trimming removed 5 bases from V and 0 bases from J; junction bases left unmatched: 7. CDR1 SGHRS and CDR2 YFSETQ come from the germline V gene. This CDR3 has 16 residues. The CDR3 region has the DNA TGCGCCAGCAGACGAACCGGGACAGGGGCTAACTATGGCTACACCTTC. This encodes CASRRTGTGANYGYTF. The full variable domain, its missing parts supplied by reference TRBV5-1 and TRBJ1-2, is KAGVTQTPRYLIKTRGQQVTLSCSPISGHRSVSWYQQTPGQGLQFLFEYFSETQRNKGNFPGRFSGRQFSNSRSEMNVSTLELGDSALYLCASRRTGTGANYGYTFGSGTRLTVV.

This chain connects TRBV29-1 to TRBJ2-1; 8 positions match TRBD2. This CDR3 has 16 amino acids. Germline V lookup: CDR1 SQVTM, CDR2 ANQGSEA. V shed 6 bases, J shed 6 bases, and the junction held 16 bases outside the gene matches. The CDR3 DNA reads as TGCAGCGTGGATGGGCGGGAGGACCCGTTTTCCAATGAGCAGTTCTTC. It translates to CSVDGREDPFSNEQFF.

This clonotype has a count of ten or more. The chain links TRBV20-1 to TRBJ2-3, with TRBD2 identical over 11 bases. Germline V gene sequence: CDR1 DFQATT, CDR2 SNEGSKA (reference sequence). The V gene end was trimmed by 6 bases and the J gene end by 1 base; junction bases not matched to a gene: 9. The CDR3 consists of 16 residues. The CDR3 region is CSARDLGLAGTDTQYF. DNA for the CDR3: TGCAGTGCGCGCGACCTGGGACTAGCGGGCACAGATACGCAGTATTTT.

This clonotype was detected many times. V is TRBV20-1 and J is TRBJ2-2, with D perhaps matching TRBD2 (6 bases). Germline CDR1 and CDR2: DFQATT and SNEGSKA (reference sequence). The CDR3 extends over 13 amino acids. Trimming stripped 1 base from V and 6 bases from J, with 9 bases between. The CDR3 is CSARGLDSGELFF. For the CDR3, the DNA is TGCAGTGCTAGAGGACTAGATTCCGGGGAGCTGTTTTTT.

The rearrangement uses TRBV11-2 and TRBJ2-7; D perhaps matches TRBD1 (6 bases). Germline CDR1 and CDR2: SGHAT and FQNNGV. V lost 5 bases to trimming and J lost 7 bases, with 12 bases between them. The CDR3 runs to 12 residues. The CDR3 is CASSPQGIEQYF. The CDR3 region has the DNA TGTGCCAGCAGCCCACAGGGAATTGAGCAGTACTTC.

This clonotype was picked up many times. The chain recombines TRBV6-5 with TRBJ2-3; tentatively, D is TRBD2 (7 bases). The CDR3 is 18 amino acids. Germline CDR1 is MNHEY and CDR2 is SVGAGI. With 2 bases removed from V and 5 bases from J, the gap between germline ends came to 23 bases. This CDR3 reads CASSYPRRGGVVRDTQYF. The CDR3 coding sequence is TGTGCCAGCAGTTACCCCCGCCGAGGGGGGGTGGTAAGAGATACGCAGTATTTT.

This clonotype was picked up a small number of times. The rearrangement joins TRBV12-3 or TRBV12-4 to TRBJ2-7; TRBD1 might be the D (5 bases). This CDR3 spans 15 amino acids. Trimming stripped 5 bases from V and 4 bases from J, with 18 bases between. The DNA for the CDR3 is TGTGCCAGCAGTAGCCCCTCAGGGATCGGGTACGAGCAGTACTTC. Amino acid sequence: CASSSPSGIGYEQYF.

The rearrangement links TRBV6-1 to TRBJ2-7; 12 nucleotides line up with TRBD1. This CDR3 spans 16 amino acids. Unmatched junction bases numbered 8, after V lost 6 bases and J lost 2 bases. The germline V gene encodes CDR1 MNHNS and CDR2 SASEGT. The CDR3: CASSAYGTGGPYEQYF. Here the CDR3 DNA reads TGTGCCAGCAGCGCGTACGGGACAGGGGGCCCCTACGAGCAGTACTTC.

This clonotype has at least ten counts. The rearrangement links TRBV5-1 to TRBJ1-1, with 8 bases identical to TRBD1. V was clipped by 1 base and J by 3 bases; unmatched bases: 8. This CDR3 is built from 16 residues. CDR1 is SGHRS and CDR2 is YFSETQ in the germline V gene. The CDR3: CASSLSQSTGDTEAFF. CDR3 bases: TGCGCCAGCAGCTTGTCCCAGTCGACAGGGGACACTGAAGCTTTCTTT.